This is a list of T cell receptor beta chains from one sample in a study of blood T cell repertoires in COVID-19. Data came from immunoSEQ multiplex PCR; TCRdb stores just in-frame clones and leaves some out. The sample yields some 300,000 clones, about 87% seen once. Sequencing was done on a sample of peripheral blood. Receptors originate from a woman aged 25 to 39 who had recovered from COVID-19. Both conserved end residues are part of each CDR3. The D gene is left open where the match is weak. Size is stated for part of the rows, as once, few or many counts, or as a class when the clone is expanded.

clone_size	d_call	v_call	j_call	cdr3_aa	cdr3_nt
NA	TRBD1	TRBV11-1	TRBJ2-5	CASSAGQGEQETQYF	TGTGCCAGCAGCGCGGGACAGGGGGAGCAAGAGACCCAGTACTTC
once	TRBD1	TRBV6-5	TRBJ2-7	CAARKGTGIAYEQYF	TGTGCCGCCCGGAAGGGGACAGGAATCGCCTACGAGCAGTACTTC
NA	NA	TRBV5-1	TRBJ1-1	CASSPPGVNTEAFF	TGCGCCAGCAGCCCCCCCGGGGTGAACACTGAAGCTTTCTTT
NA	TRBD2	TRBV6-2/TRBV6-3	TRBJ2-5	CASSSSLAGKETQYF	TGTGCCAGCAGCTCCAGTCTAGCGGGGAAAGAGACCCAGTACTTC
NA	TRBD1	TRBV5-6	TRBJ1-4	CASSSLTGTATEKLFF	TGTGCCAGCAGCTCACTCACCGGGACAGCGACTGAAAAACTGTTTTTT
NA	TRBD1	TRBV3-1/TRBV3-2	TRBJ1-6	CASSLEGASNSPLHF	TGTGCCAGCAGCCTCGAGGGGGCGTCGAATTCACCCCTCCACTTT
once	TRBD1	TRBV10-3	TRBJ2-5	CAISGGQGPETQYF	TGTGCCATCAGTGGGGGACAGGGCCCAGAGACCCAGTACTTC
NA	TRBD2	TRBV2	TRBJ2-5	CASTKTSGGEETQYF	TGTGCCAGCACAAAGACTAGCGGGGGAGAAGAGACCCAGTACTTC
NA	NA	TRBV5-1	TRBJ1-5	CASSLGVEQPQHF	TGCGCCAGCAGCCTGGGCGTAGAGCAGCCCCAGCATTTT
NA	TRBD2	TRBV30	TRBJ2-4	CAWRGGGAAQYF	TGTGCCTGGAGAGGCGGGGGGGCGGCTCAGTACTTC
NA	TRBD1	TRBV18	TRBJ2-7	CASSPSRQGPTYEQYF	TGTGCCAGCTCACCCTCAAGACAGGGTCCCACCTACGAGCAGTACTTC
once	TRBD1	TRBV5-1	TRBJ2-7	CASSSQRQGARSIEQYF	TGCGCCAGCAGCTCCCAAAGGCAGGGGGCGAGGTCCATCGAGCAGTACTTC
NA	TRBD1	TRBV4-1	TRBJ2-5	CASSQGDRGLETQYF	TGCGCCAGCAGCCAAGGGGACAGGGGTCTTGAGACCCAGTACTTC
NA	TRBD2	TRBV18	TRBJ2-7	CASSPFYGGDIYEQYF	TGTGCCAGCTCACCGTTTTACGGGGGGGACATCTACGAGCAGTACTTC
NA	TRBD2	TRBV11-1	TRBJ2-3	CASSSGTSGTDTQYF	TGTGCCAGCAGTTCAGGGACTAGCGGCACAGATACGCAGTATTTT
NA	NA	TRBV7-3	TRBJ1-3	CASSSGTGNTIYF	TGTGCCAGCAGCTCGGGGACAGGAAACACCATATATTTT
NA	NA	TRBV13	TRBJ1-1	CASSFATGENTEAFF	TGTGCCAGCAGCTTCGCGACAGGTGAGAACACTGAAGCTTTCTTT
NA	TRBD2	TRBV7-2	TRBJ2-7	CASSLAGGIYEQYF	TGTGCCAGCAGCTTAGCGGGGGGGATCTACGAGCAGTACTTC
NA	TRBD1	TRBV28	TRBJ1-2	CASSSGTESYGYTF	TGTGCCAGCAGTTCCGGGACAGAATCCTATGGCTACACCTTC
once	NA	TRBV29-1	TRBJ1-1	CSVGRTTNTEAFF	TGCAGCGTTGGAAGGACAACGAACACTGAAGCTTTCTTT
NA	NA	TRBV13	TRBJ1-2	CASSWTVQGGYTF	TGTGCCAGCAGCTGGACCGTGCAGGGGGGCTACACCTTC
NA	NA	TRBV19	TRBJ2-2	CASSIVGQITGELFF	TGTGCCAGTAGTATCGTCGGACAGATCACCGGGGAGCTGTTTTTT
NA	TRBD2	TRBV5-1	TRBJ2-6	CASKGREGFLSSGANVLTF	TGCGCCAGCAAAGGTCGGGAGGGATTCTTAAGCTCTGGGGCCAACGTCCTGACTTTC
NA	TRBD2	TRBV2	TRBJ2-3	CASSGGTTSTDTQYF	TGTGCCAGCAGTGGGGGGACTACCTCGACAGATACGCAGTATTTT
NA	TRBD1	TRBV7-8	TRBJ1-5	CASSNTGGSSQPQHF	TGTGCCAGCAGCAACACAGGGGGCTCTAGTCAGCCCCAGCATTTT
NA	NA	TRBV5-6	TRBJ2-2	CASSLYRGGELFF	TGTGCCAGCAGCTTGTATAGGGGCGGGGAGCTGTTTTTT
NA	NA	TRBV12-3/TRBV12-4	TRBJ1-4	CASSFGDSEKLFF	TGTGCCAGCAGTTTCGGCGACAGCGAAAAACTGTTTTTT
NA	NA	TRBV19	TRBJ1-4	CASSNGYREKLFF	TGTGCCAGTAGTAACGGGTATCGTGAAAAACTGTTTTTT
NA	NA	TRBV6-6	TRBJ1-2	CASSYSRSWFGGYTF	TGTGCCAGCAGTTACTCGAGGTCCTGGTTCGGCGGCTACACCTTC
many	TRBD1	TRBV4-1	TRBJ1-2	CASSQDHRGNGYTF	TGCGCCAGCAGCCAAGATCACAGGGGTAATGGCTACACCTTC
NA	NA	TRBV2	TRBJ1-4	CASSAQGGDEKLFF	TGTGCCAGCAGCGCCCAGGGAGGAGATGAAAAACTGTTTTTT